This T cell receptor beta chain was recovered during a study of blood T cell repertoires in COVID-19. As for the study in general: Donors in the United States, Italy and Spain gave samples during acute or convalescent COVID-19. T cells, B-cell-depleted T cells, or PBMCs provided the cDNA or gDNA that served as material.

Authors' methods: It was from reference gene primer amplification that nucleated cell counts were estimated. TCRdb keeps only in-frame clones here, not all; method: immunoSEQ multiplex PCR. Clone size and V and J calls were adopted from that table, with D and trimming inferred from the DNA. The sample holds about 220,000 clones, roughly 80% seen once. CDR1 and CDR2 (germline): SGHTA, FQGNSA. Trimming stripped 5 bases from V and 6 bases from J, with 10 bases between. This CDR3 is built from 13 residues. The sequenced sample was peripheral blood. This chain uses TRBV7-2 with TRBJ2-2, with D possibly being TRBD2 (5 bases). This clonotype originated in a woman aged 40 to 50 with active or convalescent COVID-19. CDR3 nucleotides: TGTGCCAGCAGCCTCCAGAGGGCCGGGGAGCTGTTTTTT. It yields the protein CASSLQRAGELFF.